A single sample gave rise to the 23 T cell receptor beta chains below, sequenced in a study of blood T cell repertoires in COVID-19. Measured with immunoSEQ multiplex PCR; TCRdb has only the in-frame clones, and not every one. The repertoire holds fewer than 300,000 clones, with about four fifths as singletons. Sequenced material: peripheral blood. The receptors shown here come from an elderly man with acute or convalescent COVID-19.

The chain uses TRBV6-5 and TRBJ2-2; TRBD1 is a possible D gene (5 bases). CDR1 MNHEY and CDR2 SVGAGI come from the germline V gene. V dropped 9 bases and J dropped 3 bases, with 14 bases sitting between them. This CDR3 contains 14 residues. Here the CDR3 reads CASSRADYTGELFF. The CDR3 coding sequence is TGTGCCAGTAGCAGGGCAGACTACACCGGGGAGCTGTTTTTT.

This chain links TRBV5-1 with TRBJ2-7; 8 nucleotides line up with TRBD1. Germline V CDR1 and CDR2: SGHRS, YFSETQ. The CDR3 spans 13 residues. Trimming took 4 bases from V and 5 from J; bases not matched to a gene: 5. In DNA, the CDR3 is TGCGCCAGCAGCGGGACAGGCTCGAACGAGCAGTACTTC. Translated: CASSGTGSNEQYF.

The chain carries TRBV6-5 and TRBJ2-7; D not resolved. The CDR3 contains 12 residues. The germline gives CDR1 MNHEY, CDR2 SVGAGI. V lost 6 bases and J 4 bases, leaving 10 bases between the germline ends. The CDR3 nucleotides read TGTGCCAGCAGCCAGGTCCCGTACGAGCAGTACTTC. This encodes CASSQVPYEQYF.

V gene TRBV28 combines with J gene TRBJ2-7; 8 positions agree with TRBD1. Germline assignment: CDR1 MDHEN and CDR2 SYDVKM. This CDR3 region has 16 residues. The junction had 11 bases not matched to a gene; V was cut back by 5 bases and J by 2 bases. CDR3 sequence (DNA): TGTGCCAGCAGTCAGAGAGGACAGGGTTGGACCTACGAGCAGTACTTC. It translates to CASSQRGQGWTYEQYF.

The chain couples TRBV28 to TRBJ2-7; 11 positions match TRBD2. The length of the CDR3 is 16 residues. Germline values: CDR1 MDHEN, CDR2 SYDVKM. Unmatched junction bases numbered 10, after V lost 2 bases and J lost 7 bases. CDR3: CASSLGVAGGPREQYF. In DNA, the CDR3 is TGTGCCAGCAGTTTAGGAGTAGCGGGGGGGCCTCGGGAGCAGTACTTC.

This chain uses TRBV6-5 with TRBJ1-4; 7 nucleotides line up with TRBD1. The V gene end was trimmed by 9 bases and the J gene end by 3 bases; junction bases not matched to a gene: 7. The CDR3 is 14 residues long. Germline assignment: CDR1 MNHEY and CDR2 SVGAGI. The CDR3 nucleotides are TGTGCCAGTTCCCGGGACAGAGCTAATGAAAAACTGTTTTTT. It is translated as CASSRDRANEKLFF.

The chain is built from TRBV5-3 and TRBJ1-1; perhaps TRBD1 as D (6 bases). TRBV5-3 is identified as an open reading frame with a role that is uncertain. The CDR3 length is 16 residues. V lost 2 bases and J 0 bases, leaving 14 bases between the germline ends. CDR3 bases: TGTGCCAGAAGCTTAAGACCGGGACACTTGAACACTGAAGCTTTCTTT. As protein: CARSLRPGHLNTEAFF.

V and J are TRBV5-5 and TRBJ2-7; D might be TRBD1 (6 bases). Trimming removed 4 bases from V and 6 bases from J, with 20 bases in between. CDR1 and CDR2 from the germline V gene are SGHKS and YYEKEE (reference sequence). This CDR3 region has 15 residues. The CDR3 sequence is CASSLRPAGAGEQYF. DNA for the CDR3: TGTGCCAGCAGCCTAAGGCCGGCAGGGGCGGGCGAGCAGTACTTC.

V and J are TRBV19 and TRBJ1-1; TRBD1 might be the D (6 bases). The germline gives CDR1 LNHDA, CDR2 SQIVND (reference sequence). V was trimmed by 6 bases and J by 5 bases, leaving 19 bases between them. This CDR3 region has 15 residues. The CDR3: CASRKGDTAITEAFF. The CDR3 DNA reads TGTGCCAGTAGGAAAGGGGACACAGCTATTACTGAAGCTTTCTTT.

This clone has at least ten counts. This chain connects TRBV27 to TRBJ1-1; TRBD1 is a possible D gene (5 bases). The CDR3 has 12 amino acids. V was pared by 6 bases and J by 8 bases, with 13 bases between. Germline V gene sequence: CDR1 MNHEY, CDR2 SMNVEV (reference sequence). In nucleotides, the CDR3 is TGTGCCAGCAGGCGTACAGGTGGGGAAGCTTTCTTT. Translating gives CASRRTGGEAFF.

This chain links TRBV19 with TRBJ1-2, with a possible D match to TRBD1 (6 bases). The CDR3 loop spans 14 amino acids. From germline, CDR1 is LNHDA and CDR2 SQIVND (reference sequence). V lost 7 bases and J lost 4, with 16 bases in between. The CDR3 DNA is TGTGCCAGTACCAAAAGGGACACCCTCTATGGCTACACCTTC. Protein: CASTKRDTLYGYTF.

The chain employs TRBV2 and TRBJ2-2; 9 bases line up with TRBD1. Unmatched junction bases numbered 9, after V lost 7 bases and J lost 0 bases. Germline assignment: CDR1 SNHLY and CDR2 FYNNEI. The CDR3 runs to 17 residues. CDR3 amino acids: CASITGQGTSNTGELFF. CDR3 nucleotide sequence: TGTGCCAGCATTACGGGACAGGGTACCTCGAACACCGGGGAGCTGTTTTTT.

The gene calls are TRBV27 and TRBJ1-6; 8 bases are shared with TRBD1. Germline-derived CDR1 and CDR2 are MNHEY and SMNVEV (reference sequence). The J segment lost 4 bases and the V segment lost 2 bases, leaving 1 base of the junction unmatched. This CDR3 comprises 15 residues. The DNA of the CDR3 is TGTGCCAGCAGTTTACAGGGGGCATATAATTCACCCCTCCACTTT. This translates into CASSLQGAYNSPLHF.

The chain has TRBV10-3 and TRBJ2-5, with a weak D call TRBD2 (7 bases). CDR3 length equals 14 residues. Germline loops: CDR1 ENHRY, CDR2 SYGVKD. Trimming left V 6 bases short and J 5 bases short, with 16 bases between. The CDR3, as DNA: TGTGCCATCAGGAAAAGGGGGGGCGAGGAGACCCAGTACTTC. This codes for CAIRKRGGEETQYF.

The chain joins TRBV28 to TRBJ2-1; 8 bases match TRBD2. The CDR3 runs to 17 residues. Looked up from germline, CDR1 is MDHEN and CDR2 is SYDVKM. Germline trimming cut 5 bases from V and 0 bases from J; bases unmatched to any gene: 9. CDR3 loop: CASSTRRGGGSYNEQFF. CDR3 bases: TGTGCCAGCAGTACCCGACGGGGGGGCGGCTCCTACAATGAGCAGTTCTTC.

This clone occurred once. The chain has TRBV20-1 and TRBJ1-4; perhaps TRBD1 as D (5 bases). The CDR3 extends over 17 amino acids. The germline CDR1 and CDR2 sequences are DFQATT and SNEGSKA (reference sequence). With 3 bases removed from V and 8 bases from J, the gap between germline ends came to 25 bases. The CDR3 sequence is CSASSGQGLLGNEKLFF. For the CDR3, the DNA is TGCAGTGCTAGTAGTGGGCAGGGATTGTTGGGAAACGAAAAACTGTTTTTT.

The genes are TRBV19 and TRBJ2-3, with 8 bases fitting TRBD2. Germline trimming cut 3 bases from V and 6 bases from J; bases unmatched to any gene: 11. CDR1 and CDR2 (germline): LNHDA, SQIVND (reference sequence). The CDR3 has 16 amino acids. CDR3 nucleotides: TGTGCCAGTAGTATCGACTCGGCGGGAGGCTTCGATACGCAGTATTTT. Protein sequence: CASSIDSAGGFDTQYF. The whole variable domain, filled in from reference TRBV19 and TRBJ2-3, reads DGGITQSPKYLFRKEGQNVTLSCEQNLNHDAMYWYRQDPGQGLRLIYYSQIVNDFQKGDIAEGYSVSREKKESFPLTVTSAQKNPTAFYLCASSIDSAGGFDTQYFGPGTRLTVL.

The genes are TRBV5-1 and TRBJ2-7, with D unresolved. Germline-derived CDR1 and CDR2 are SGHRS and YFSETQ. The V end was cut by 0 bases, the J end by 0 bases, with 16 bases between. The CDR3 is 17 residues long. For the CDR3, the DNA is TGCGCCAGCAGCTTGGGTCCTTCCTGGCAGGTCTCCTACGAGCAGTACTTC. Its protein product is CASSLGPSWQVSYEQYF.

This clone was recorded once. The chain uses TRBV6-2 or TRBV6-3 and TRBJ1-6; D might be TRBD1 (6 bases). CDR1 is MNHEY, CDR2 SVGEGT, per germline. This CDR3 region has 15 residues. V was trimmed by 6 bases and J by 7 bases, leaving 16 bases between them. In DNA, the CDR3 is TGTGCCAGCAGCCGACCCGGACAGATAAATTCACCCCTCCACTTT. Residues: CASSRPGQINSPLHF.

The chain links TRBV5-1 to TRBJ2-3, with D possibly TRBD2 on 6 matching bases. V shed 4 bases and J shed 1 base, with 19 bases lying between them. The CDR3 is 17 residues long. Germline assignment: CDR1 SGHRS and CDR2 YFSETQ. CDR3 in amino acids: CASSGGASVLGTDTQYF. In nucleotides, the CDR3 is TGCGCCAGCAGCGGAGGGGCTAGCGTTCTAGGCACAGATACGCAGTATTTT.

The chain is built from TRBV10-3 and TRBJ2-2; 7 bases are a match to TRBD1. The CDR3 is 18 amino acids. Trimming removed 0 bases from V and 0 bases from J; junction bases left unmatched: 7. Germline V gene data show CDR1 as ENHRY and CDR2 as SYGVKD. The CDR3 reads CAISESPQGTANTGELFF. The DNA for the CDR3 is TGTGCCATCAGTGAGTCGCCACAGGGGACCGCGAACACCGGGGAGCTGTTTTTT.

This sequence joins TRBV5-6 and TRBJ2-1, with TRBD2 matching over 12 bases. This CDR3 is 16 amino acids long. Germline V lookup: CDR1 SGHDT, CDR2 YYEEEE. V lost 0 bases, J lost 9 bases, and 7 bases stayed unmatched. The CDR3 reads CASSLGRLAGVLEQFF. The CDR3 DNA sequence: TGTGCCAGCAGCTTGGGCCGACTAGCGGGAGTGCTTGAGCAGTTCTTC.

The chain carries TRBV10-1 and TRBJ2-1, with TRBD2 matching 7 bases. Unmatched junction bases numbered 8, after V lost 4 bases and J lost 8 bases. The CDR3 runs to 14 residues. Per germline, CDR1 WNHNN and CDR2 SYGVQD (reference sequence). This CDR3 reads CASSGGGSQHEQFF. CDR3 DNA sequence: TGCGCCAGCAGTGGCGGCGGGAGCCAGCATGAGCAGTTCTTC.